This T cell receptor (beta chain) was found in a study of shared clonotypes between healthy human individuals. Selected positively for CCR7 and CD45RO-negative, naive CD8 cells excluded terminally differentiated effector memory CD45RA+ cells. The protocol was immunoSEQ multiplex PCR, while the TCRdb copy is restricted to in-frame clones and leaves out a portion. The data show a few hundred thousand clones, nearly 97% seen once. What was sequenced was naive CD8+ T cells sorted from blood. The source is a woman aged 25 to 39 in good health.

The CDR3 DNA reads as TGTGCCAGCAGTCTAGGGGGCAGCGAGCAGTTCTTC. Its translation: CASSLGGSEQFF. The rearrangement links TRBV6-1 to TRBJ2-1; 7 bases are a match to TRBD1. This CDR3 has 12 residues. Trimming removed 5 bases from V and 10 bases from J; junction bases left unmatched: 5. CDR1 and CDR2 (germline): MNHNS, SASEGT.